This T cell receptor beta chain was recorded in a study of beta chain features in type 1 diabetes (dated by TCRdb to 2016 to 2018). Background for the entire study: Mean age, gender distribution, total cell number and subset yield did not differ between patients and healthy donors. Across all samples, approximately 98,000,000 sorted cells were examined, and cell number per subset correlated strongly with RNA yield. The study compared TCRB repertoires of sorted circulating CD4+ T cell subsets between recently diagnosed type 1 diabetes patients and matched healthy donors. Naive and central memory subsets were obtained from all 30 or so donors, but regulatory and stem cell-like memory subsets were isolated from only 8 patients and roughly eight healthy donors.

A few counts support this clone. What this receptor recognizes is not known. Per-nucleotide qualities are absent, and no much larger clonotype sits a single base away. The entire isolated RNA was reverse transcribed using the High Capacity cDNA Reverse Transcription Kit, and thus expressed TCRB transcripts were sequenced. Deep immunoSEQ sequencing was performed on naive, central memory and regulatory T cell samples, with an average of roughly 3.6 million total reads per sample. After sorted cells were lysed in RLT buffer, RNA was extracted with DNase-treated RNeasy Micro or Mini kits, with the choice depending on cell number. To prevent cross-contamination, every cell subset was processed on its own, while patient and healthy donor samples were processed together. The immunoSEQ multiplex PCR was used to amplify TCRB sequences from cDNA, generating 87-bp fragments that spanned the CDR3 region. Sequencing of the amplicons was performed on the Illumina HiSeq platform. In the source study's methods: PCR bias was corrected computationally using synthetic template baselines, and reads within Hamming distance 2 were collapsed, with unmergeable singletons discarded. Reads were aligned against IMGT so that V, D and J genes, CDR3 length and insertions or deletions at six rearrangement sites could be assigned. Within each subset, clonotype counts were normalized to sorted cell number, and only after that were true diversity and Gini coefficients computed with the tcR R package. Repertoire sharing was quantified using the overlap coefficient calculated on TCRB nucleotide sequences. As a proxy for the pre-selection repertoire, out-of-frame TCRB sequences from naive cells were analyzed. TCRdb's version of the immuneACCESS table is confined to in-frame rearrangements and falls short of the full clone set. An unresolved V gene accounts for under half of the shortfall where checked; the remainder is of unknown origin. Clonal size and the V and J genes are those of that table, whereas D and trimming came from the DNA. The sample table holds about 340,000 clones, of which roughly 12% were seen once. Of the sample, over 0.014% falls within the top ten clones.

From each donor, a single peripheral blood sample of about 116 mL on average was drawn into heparinised tubes. A BD FACSAria II was used to sort naive, central memory, regulatory and stem cell-like memory CD4+ T cells with a panel that included CD45RO, CCR7, CD25, CD127, CD95 and CD27. Every sorted population had a purity above 95%. PBMCs were isolated immediately by Lymphoprep density gradient centrifugation and stained directly without culture. Samples were stained and sorted in pairs, with one healthy donor and one patient per experiment, so that batch effects were minimized. For this chain, trimming is 1 base at the V end and 4 bases at the J end, and the number of junction bases without a gene match is 7. The CDR3 starts with the cysteine, ends with the phenylalanine, and has 16 residues. Kept here is only the CDR3 DNA, which spans 48 bases and is read in frame from base 1. CDR1 and CDR2, per the germline V gene, are SGHAT and FQNNGV.

Results the study describes overall, beyond this receptor: Naive, central memory and regulatory TCRB repertoires appeared to be more similar among patients than among healthy donors. Shorter templates might have been favored by PCR, but patient and control samples were amplified and corrected together, so both groups would have been affected equally by any skew. Because cDNA was sequenced instead of genomic DNA, highly expressing activated cells could be over-represented, though the groups showed no difference in activation or CD3 levels. HLA sub-analyses involved small numbers of individuals, so any influence of HLA type on TCRB rearrangement remained unresolved. Type 1 diabetes patients showed a moderate but significant shortening of TCRB CDR3 length in all four CD4+ subsets. At VDJ recombination sites, type 1 diabetes patients had fewer insertions and more deleted nucleotides, which implies abnormalities in thymic rearrangement.

The V and J segments used are TRBV11-2 and TRBJ2-1; the junction holds 7 bases that match TRBD2. This sequence originates from a woman younger than 35 with type 1 diabetes. Material: naive CD4+ T cells from blood. What the cell subset or site label conveys for this sample: true naive CD4+ T cells. The CDR3 here reads CASSLGGRVEYNEQFF. The DNA sequence reads TGTGCCAGCAGCTTAGGTGGGAGGGTCGAGTACAATGAGCAGTTCTTC.